The 9 T cell receptor beta chains given below trace back to one sample, sequenced in a study of technical replicates of blood from a handful of donors. Sequenced by immunoSEQ multiplex PCR; TCRdb stores in-frame clones only, minus some. Of 66,000 or so clones in the sample, roughly 90% were seen once. The source material was PBMCs. All receptors derive from a human donor in good health. Some clones in this sample may be carry-over from other donors' samples.

The CDR3, as DNA: TGTGCCAGCAGCGCCCCCGCGCGCGAGGAGACCCAGTACTTC. This gives the protein CASSAPAREETQYF. The chain combines TRBV9 with TRBJ2-5, with D hard to call. Germline CDR1 reads SGDLS; CDR2 reads YYNGEE. This CDR3 has 14 residues. The V gene lost 3 bases and the J gene lost 5 bases, with 14 bases spanning the gap. The variable domain in full, completed from reference TRBV9 and TRBJ2-5, reads DSGVTQTPKHLITATGQRVTLRCSPRSGDLSVYWYQQSLDQGLQFLIQYYNGEERAKGNILERFSAQQFPDLHSELNLSSLELGDSALYFCASSAPAREETQYFGPGTRLLVL.

V and J are TRBV6-4 and TRBJ1-2; no clear D gene. The CDR3 covers 13 residues. Trimming cost V 0 bases and J 4 bases, with 6 bases left between them. Germline V CDR1 and CDR2: MRHNA, SNTAGT. The CDR3 reads CASSDSEGYGYTF. In DNA, the CDR3 is TGTGCCAGCAGTGACTCTGAGGGCTATGGCTACACCTTC.

The chain couples TRBV5-1 to TRBJ2-7; TRBD2 might be the D (6 bases). Germline lookup yields CDR1 SGHRS and CDR2 YFSETQ. The CDR3 is made up of 15 amino acids. Trimming shortened V by 0 bases and J by 0 bases, and 10 bases separated the two germline ends. This chain's CDR3 is CASSLVAGFSYEQYF. The DNA for the CDR3 is TGCGCCAGCAGCTTGGTTGCGGGATTCTCCTACGAGCAGTACTTC.

CDR3 in amino acids: CASSSYTGTSGSTQYF. The CDR3 DNA sequence: TGTGCCAGCAGCTCCTATACCGGGACTAGCGGGAGCACCCAGTACTTC. The J gene is TRBJ2-5, the V gene TRBV7-2, with 14 bases identical to TRBD2. In germline, CDR1 is SGHTA, CDR2 FQGNSA. The CDR3 consists of 16 residues. J gave up 8 bases and V 4 bases, and 9 bases lay outside the gene matches.

The gene calls are TRBV19 and TRBJ2-7, with a weak D call TRBD2 (6 bases). The germline V gene has CDR1 LNHDA and CDR2 SQIVND (reference sequence). This CDR3 has 13 amino acids. V was pared by 5 bases and J by 3 bases, with 11 bases between. DNA for the CDR3: TGTGCCAGTAGTTTGGACGGGGGCTACGAGCAGTACTTC. This translates into CASSLDGGYEQYF.

The V call is TRBV10-3, the J call TRBJ1-1; TRBD1 might be the D (5 bases). Germline V lookup: CDR1 ENHRY, CDR2 SYGVKD. The CDR3 has 13 residues. V was shortened by 0 bases and J by 10 bases, with 12 bases between the two germline ends. The CDR3, as DNA: TGTGCCATCAGTGAGTCCAGGGAATTCGGAGCTTTCTTT. Protein product: CAISESREFGAFF.

V usage is TRBV29-1 and J usage is TRBJ1-2; TRBD1 might be the D (5 bases). CDR3 size: 12 residues. Trimming pared 3 bases from V and 4 bases from J, leaving 9 bases between. From germline, CDR1 is SQVTM and CDR2 ANQGSEA. CDR3 in DNA: TGCAGCGTTGAGACAGACAGCTATGGCTACACCTTC. This translates into CSVETDSYGYTF.

The V call is TRBV4-2, the J call TRBJ2-1, with D tentatively TRBD2 (5 bases). The CDR3 totals 16 residues. The germline V and J ends were trimmed by 4 bases and 4 bases, with 17 bases remaining between them. The germline V gene has CDR1 LGHNA and CDR2 YNFKEQ. The CDR3 DNA follows: TGTGCCAGCAGCCTCGCCCGGGATCCTATTTACAATGAGCAGTTCTTC. It encodes CASSLARDPIYNEQFF.

This chain joins TRBV11-2 and TRBJ1-3; D gene uncertain. CDR3 length: 13 amino acids. Germline V CDR1 and CDR2: SGHAT, FQNNGV. The V and J ends lost 0 bases and 3 bases respectively, with 3 bases between them. The CDR3 region is CASSLDRGNTIYF. CDR3 nucleotide sequence: TGTGCCAGCAGCTTAGATCGTGGAAACACCATATATTTT. Full variable domain (rest looked up from reference TRBV11-2 and TRBJ1-3): EAGVAQSPRYKIIEKRQSVAFWCNPISGHATLYWYQQILGQGPKLLIQFQNNGVVDDSQLPKDRFSAERLKGVDSTLKIQPAKLEDSAVYLCASSLDRGNTIYFGEGSWLTVV.